This TCR beta chain was retrieved from a study of T-cell reconstitution after alpha-beta-depleted transplantation in children. Study results and limitations: Several hundred expanded graft clones reportedly supplied alpha-beta T cells about two months after transplant. Some patients showed high day-60 TCRbeta diversity, which derived from surviving recipient T cells and thymic progenitors. Newly produced T cells mostly accounted for T-cell counts and diversity one year post-transplant.

A remark on this clonotype: Its matching antigen is unknown.

Unique molecular identifiers featured in how the TCRbeta library was prepared. TCRdb processed the PCR reads anew with MiXCR; each CDR3 protein has one entry. Here the sample spans about 830,000 distinct CDR3 sequences, about 16% being singletons. CDR1 and CDR2 (germline): SGHAT, FQDESV (reference sequence). The germline V and J ends were trimmed by 5 bases and 4 bases, with 24 bases remaining between them. This CDR3 contains 19 residues. The origin of this receptor is a male patient younger than 18 who had a stem cell transplant for acute lymphoblastic leukemia, so the T cells may come from the graft donor. The material was PBMCs, mostly from graft donor cells, obtained 360 days after TCRalphabeta/CD19-depleted stem cell transplant. The genes are TRBV11-1 and TRBJ2-6; possibly TRBD2 for D (8 bases). Here the CDR3 DNA reads TGTGCCAGCAGCCTAGGAGGGGGCGGGAGGAAGGCCGGGGCCAACGTCCTGACTTTC. Its protein is CASSLGGGGRKAGANVLTF.